What follows are 31 T cell receptor beta chains derived from one specimen sequenced in a study of blood T cell repertoires in COVID-19. This table comes from immunoSEQ multiplex PCR, and its TCRdb copy is limited to in-frame clones, with some not included. The table lists tens of thousands of clones, about nine tenths of them singletons. The sample consisted of peripheral blood. The receptors derive from a human donor in a cohort sampled during active COVID-19.

This clone was picked up one time. The chain employs TRBV9 and TRBJ2-7; 9 nucleotides agree with TRBD1. V was pared by 3 bases and J by 1 base, with 14 bases of the junction left unmatched. The CDR3 loop spans 18 amino acids. CDR1 is SGDLS, CDR2 YYNGEE, per germline. The DNA of the CDR3 is TGTGCCAGCAGCGCCAGGGACAGGGACTCTCGGGGTTCCTACGAGCAGTACTTC. Translated: CASSARDRDSRGSYEQYF.

The chain couples TRBV10-1 to TRBJ1-1; maybe TRBD1 (5 bases). V was pared by 2 bases and J by 3 bases, with 16 bases between. CDR1 is WNHNN and CDR2 is SYGVQD in the germline V gene (reference sequence). The CDR3 sequence is 16 residues long. CDR3 DNA sequence: TGCGCCAGCAGTGAGGGGGGGACCTACGCCGACACTGAAGCTTTCTTT. Translating gives CASSEGGTYADTEAFF.

Worth noting for this clone: A read error may account for a junction end that differs from germline. Other nucleotide sequences from this sample produce the same CDR3. The rearrangement joins TRBV7-6 to TRBJ2-7; perhaps TRBD1 as D (6 bases). CDR3 size: 15 residues. The germline V gene has CDR1 SGHVS and CDR2 FNYEAQ. The CDR3 coding sequence is TGTGCCAGCAGCTTGAGGCCAGGGGACCCCTACGAGCAGTATTTC. Translation: CASSLRPGDPYEQYF.

In this sample, this clone turned up a few times. This sequence joins TRBV10-3 and TRBJ2-7, with 8 bases lining up with TRBD1. CDR3 length equals 15 residues. Losses at the gene ends were 4 bases for V and 5 bases for J; bases not matched to a gene: 10. Per germline, CDR1 ENHRY and CDR2 SYGVKD. CDR3 DNA: TGTGCCATCAGTGCGCTGGACCAGGGGGCGGACGAGCAGTACTTC. Its protein is CAISALDQGADEQYF.

The chain links TRBV29-1 to TRBJ1-4; D remains ambiguous. The CDR3 loop spans 15 amino acids. Germline values: CDR1 SQVTM, CDR2 ANQGSEA. CDR3: CRVDDILTANEKLFF. DNA for the CDR3: TGCAGAGTCGATGATATCCTAACGGCTAATGAAAAACTGTTTTTT.

The genes are TRBV4-3 and TRBJ2-1, with 7 positions matching TRBD2. This CDR3 region has 13 residues. J lost 2 bases, V lost 5 bases, and 0 bases had no gene match. Germline lookup yields CDR1 LGHNA and CDR2 YSLEER. The CDR3 DNA is TGCGCCAGCAGCGGGGGGGCCTACAATGAGCAGTTCTTC. This sequence encodes CASSGGAYNEQFF.

The chain is built from TRBV11-2 and TRBJ2-5; 15 positions match TRBD2. J gave up 5 bases and V 1 base, and 8 bases lay outside the gene matches. The CDR3 covers 18 residues. Germline lookup yields CDR1 SGHAT and CDR2 FQNNGV. The CDR3: CASSLGGLAGGFLETQYF. The CDR3 coding sequence is TGTGCCAGCAGCTTAGGTGGACTAGCGGGAGGGTTTCTGGAGACCCAGTACTTC.

This clone was detected only once. The genes are TRBV11-3 and TRBJ1-6; possibly TRBD1 for D (6 bases). CDR3 length equals 14 residues. Germline loops: CDR1 SGHNT, CDR2 YENEEA. The V end was cut by 2 bases, the J end by 4 bases, with 6 bases between. CDR3 sequence reads: CASSLQGYNSPLHF. The CDR3 nucleotides are TGTGCCAGCAGCTTACAGGGGTATAATTCACCCCTCCACTTT. Combining the CDR3 with reference TRBV11-3 and TRBJ1-6 gives the whole variable domain EAGVVQSPRYKIIEKKQPVAFWCNPISGHNTLYWYLQNLGQGPELLIRYENEEAVDDSQLPKDRFSAERLKGVDSTLKIQPAELGDSAVYLCASSLQGYNSPLHFGNGTRLTVT.

To note about this clone: The same CDR3 is also encoded by other DNA sequences in this sample. The chain carries TRBV19 and TRBJ1-5, with TRBD1 matching 9 bases. In germline, CDR1 is LNHDA, CDR2 SQIVND (reference sequence). The CDR3 runs 14 residues. J was trimmed by 6 bases and V by 4 bases; bases with no gene match: 4. In nucleotides, the CDR3 is TGTGCCAGTAGTACGACAGGGGGGGGTCAGCCCCAGCATTTT. This translates into CASSTTGGGQPQHF.

This clone was detected only a few times. The V gene is TRBV13, the J gene TRBJ1-6, with TRBD1 matching 10 bases. The CDR3 is 16 residues long. Trimming cost V 3 bases and J 4 bases; bases outside gene matches: 3. Germline CDR1 reads PRHDT; CDR2 reads FYEKMQ (reference sequence). The CDR3 sequence: CASSLGDRGYNSPLHF. For the CDR3, the DNA is TGTGCCAGCAGCTTGGGGGACAGGGGTTATAATTCACCCCTCCACTTT.

This clone came up once. The chain couples TRBV7-2 to TRBJ1-5; TRBD1 matches at 8 bases. The CDR3 runs 15 residues. Trimming took 3 bases from V and 3 from J; bases not matched to a gene: 4. Germline loops: CDR1 SGHTA, CDR2 FQGNSA. CDR3 region: CASSLRTGFNQPQHF. The CDR3 bases are TGTGCCAGCAGCTTGCGGACAGGGTTCAATCAGCCCCAGCATTTT.

This clone was seen once. The rearrangement links TRBV7-8 to TRBJ1-4; TRBD1 is a possible D gene (5 bases). The CDR3 consists of 15 residues. V lost 5 bases, J lost 8 bases, and 18 bases lay in between. Per germline, CDR1 SGHVS and CDR2 FQNEAQ. In DNA form, the CDR3 reads TGTGCCAGCAGCCTCTACGGGGGTATAGAAGAAAAACTGTTTTTT. As protein: CASSLYGGIEEKLFF.

The rearrangement joins TRBV4-2 to TRBJ2-3, with a possible D match to TRBD1 (7 bases). Germline V gene data show CDR1 as LGHNA and CDR2 as YNFKEQ. The CDR3 length is 16 residues. The germline V and J ends were trimmed by 4 bases and 4 bases, with 18 bases remaining between them. The CDR3 sequence: CASSRGDSLGADTQYF. CDR3 bases: TGTGCCAGCAGCCGCGGGGACAGCTTAGGCGCAGATACGCAGTATTTT.

The chain joins TRBV2 to TRBJ2-1, with 10 positions matching TRBD2. The junction had 7 bases not matched to a gene; V was cut back by 1 base and J by 7 bases. Germline-derived CDR1 and CDR2 are SNHLY and FYNNEI. The CDR3 extends over 16 amino acids. CDR3 in DNA: TGTGCCAGCAGTGAAGGAGCGGGGGGGCTCTGGAATGAGCAGTTCTTC. Its protein is CASSEGAGGLWNEQFF.

This sequence joins TRBV19 and TRBJ1-5; 7 bases align to TRBD1. The CDR3 runs to 14 residues. The germline CDR1 and CDR2 sequences are LNHDA and SQIVND (reference sequence). Losses at the gene ends were 1 base for V and 7 bases for J; bases not matched to a gene: 4. CDR3 in DNA: TGTGCCAGTAGTATAGCCAGGGGGGACCAGCCCCAGCATTTT. Amino acid sequence: CASSIARGDQPQHF.

The V call is TRBV5-4, the J call TRBJ2-3; 10 bases are a match to TRBD2. The germline V gene has CDR1 SGHNT and CDR2 YYREEE (reference sequence). The CDR3 is 16 amino acids. V dropped 5 bases and J dropped 0; count of bases not matched to a gene: 6. The CDR3 here is CASSPTSGWSTDTQYF. DNA for the CDR3: TGTGCCAGCAGTCCGACTAGCGGGTGGAGCACAGATACGCAGTATTTT.

This clone appeared once. The chain links TRBV28 to TRBJ2-7; 7 bases fit TRBD2. Germline CDR1 is MDHEN and CDR2 is SYDVKM. Trimming removed 8 bases from V and 4 bases from J; junction bases left unmatched: 11. This CDR3 has 14 amino acids. CDR3 coding DNA: TGTGCCAGCTCCGGGAGGCCTCGGTGGTACGAGCAGTACTTC. Amino acid sequence: CASSGRPRWYEQYF. Drawing the rest from reference TRBV28 and TRBJ2-7, the complete variable domain is DVKVTQSSRYLVKRTGEKVFLECVQDMDHENMFWYRQDPGLGLRLIYFSYDVKMKEKGDIPEGYSVSREKKERFSLILESASTNQTSMYLCASSGRPRWYEQYFGPGTRLTVT.

This chain connects TRBV5-8 to TRBJ2-5; 10 nucleotides line up with TRBD2. The CDR3 extends over 15 amino acids. V shed 1 base, J shed 5 bases, and the junction held 5 bases outside the gene matches. Germline V lookup: CDR1 SGHTS, CDR2 YDEGEE. CDR3 nucleotide sequence: TGTGCCAGCAGCTTGTCCGGGACTAGCGCCGAGACCCAGTACTTC. It translates to CASSLSGTSAETQYF.

The genes are TRBV2 and TRBJ2-1; TRBD1 matches at 7 bases. The CDR3 length is 15 residues. J gave up 7 bases and V 5 bases, and 11 bases lay outside the gene matches. CDR1 and CDR2 (germline): SNHLY, FYNNEI. The CDR3 loop reads CASSLGQVPFNEQFF. The CDR3 DNA sequence: TGTGCCAGCAGTCTTGGACAGGTCCCTTTTAATGAGCAGTTCTTC.

This rearrangement joins TRBV19 to TRBJ1-1, with TRBD1 matching 7 bases. V lost 6 bases and J lost 6; bases outside the gene matches: 7. This CDR3 comprises 13 residues. CDR1 and CDR2 (germline): LNHDA, SQIVND (reference sequence). The CDR3 sequence is CASRLQGFSEAFF. Here the CDR3 DNA reads TGTGCCAGTAGACTACAGGGGTTCTCTGAAGCTTTCTTT. The entire variable domain, with the rest obtained from reference TRBV19 and TRBJ1-1, is as follows: DGGITQSPKYLFRKEGQNVTLSCEQNLNHDAMYWYRQDPGQGLRLIYYSQIVNDFQKGDIAEGYSVSREKKESFPLTVTSAQKNPTAFYLCASRLQGFSEAFFGQGTRLTVV.

In its sample, this clone was seen a few times. V usage is TRBV5-1 and J usage is TRBJ2-2; TRBD2 agrees at 7 bases. The germline gives CDR1 SGHRS, CDR2 YFSETQ. The ends lost 2 bases at V and 6 bases at J; junction bases unmatched: 4. This CDR3 spans 14 amino acids. The CDR3 here is CASSLAGRAGELFF. The CDR3 nucleotides read TGCGCCAGCAGCTTAGCAGGGAGGGCCGGGGAGCTGTTTTTT.

The chain couples TRBV30 to TRBJ1-2; 11 nucleotides align to TRBD1. With V trimmed by 0 bases and J by 3 bases, 12 bases remained unmatched. The CDR3 runs 18 residues. CDR1 is GTSNPN, CDR2 SVGIG, per germline (reference sequence). CDR3: CAWSVSFRGQGAYYGYTF. The DNA of the CDR3 is TGTGCCTGGAGTGTATCATTTCGAGGACAGGGGGCTTACTATGGCTACACCTTC.

The gene calls are TRBV28 and TRBJ1-2, with D possibly being TRBD1 (6 bases). CDR1 and CDR2 from the germline V gene are MDHEN and SYDVKM. The CDR3 has 16 amino acids. Trimming took off 10 bases at V and 4 bases at J, with 25 bases between the two ends. The CDR3 DNA sequence: TGTGCCATCTCTCCCGGGGACATTGGTCCCCCCTATGGCTACACCTTC. Translating it yields CAISPGDIGPPYGYTF.

This sequence joins TRBV6-5 and TRBJ2-7, with D unclear. CDR1 and CDR2 from the germline V gene are MNHEY and SVGAGI. The ends were cut back, 4 bases at V and 3 bases at J, with 4 bases in the middle. The CDR3 runs 11 residues. The DNA of the CDR3 is TGTGCCAGCAGTTTCCACTACGAGCAGTACTTC. Residues: CASSFHYEQYF.

The rearrangement joins TRBV5-4 to TRBJ2-1; possibly TRBD1 for D (6 bases). The CDR3 is 15 residues long. Germline V gene data show CDR1 as SGHNT and CDR2 as YYREEE (reference sequence). The germline V and J ends were trimmed by 2 bases and 1 base, with 10 bases remaining between them. For the CDR3, the DNA is TGTGCCAGCAGCTTAACAGGGACGTCCTACAATGAGCAGTTCTTC. It translates to CASSLTGTSYNEQFF.

This clone was recorded only once. The chain is built from TRBV9 and TRBJ1-2; TRBD1 is a possible D gene (5 bases). The CDR3 extends over 12 amino acids. V was clipped by 3 bases and J by 8 bases, with 11 bases between them. The germline CDR1 and CDR2 sequences are SGDLS and YYNGEE. The CDR3, as DNA: TGTGCCAGCAGCGCAGCAGGGTTAGGCTACACCTTC. Its translation: CASSAAGLGYTF.

A single count supports this clone. The chain has TRBV7-3 and TRBJ1-1; tentative D call: TRBD1 (5 bases). V lost 3 bases, J lost 4 bases, and 9 bases lay in between. Germline CDR1 and CDR2: SGHTA and FQGTGA. The CDR3 contains 13 residues. The CDR3 is CASSLEGSTEAFF. The DNA of the CDR3 is TGTGCCAGCAGCTTGGAGGGGTCCACTGAAGCTTTCTTT.

The chain combines TRBV12-3 or TRBV12-4 with TRBJ1-2; 7 nucleotides agree with TRBD1. V was pared by 3 bases and J by 7 bases, with 2 bases of the junction left unmatched. The CDR3 is 12 amino acids. The CDR3 reads CASSFDRVGYTF. CDR3 sequence (DNA): TGTGCCAGCAGTTTTGACAGGGTTGGCTACACCTTC.

This chain connects TRBV7-2 to TRBJ1-5; 12 bases line up with TRBD1. Unmatched junction bases numbered 8, after V lost 4 bases and J lost 7 bases. CDR1 is SGHTA, CDR2 FQGNSA, per germline. The CDR3 is made up of 16 amino acids. The CDR3 DNA is TGTGCCAGCAGCTCTCCGGGACAGGGGGCGAACCAGCCCCAGCATTTT. Its protein is CASSSPGQGANQPQHF.

This clone has a single count. This chain connects TRBV3-1 (or the pseudogene TRBV3-2) to TRBJ1-2, with TRBD1 matching 8 bases. CDR3 length: 15 amino acids. With V trimmed by 1 base and J by 4 bases, 5 bases remained unmatched. Germline V gene lookup returns CDR1 LGHDT and CDR2 YNNKEL (reference sequence). The CDR3 loop is CASSQAGGSIYGYTF. The CDR3 nucleotides read TGTGCCAGCAGCCAAGCAGGGGGCAGTATCTATGGCTACACCTTC.

The chain recombines TRBV20-1 with TRBJ2-7; weak D call: TRBD1 (6 bases). The CDR3 length is 14 residues. Germline CDR1 DFQATT, CDR2 SNEGSKA (reference sequence). Trimming cost V 3 bases and J 2 bases, with 14 bases left between them. The CDR3 DNA reads as TGCAGTGCTAGTAGGACAGTTCCTACCTACGAGCAGTACTTC. Translation: CSASRTVPTYEQYF.